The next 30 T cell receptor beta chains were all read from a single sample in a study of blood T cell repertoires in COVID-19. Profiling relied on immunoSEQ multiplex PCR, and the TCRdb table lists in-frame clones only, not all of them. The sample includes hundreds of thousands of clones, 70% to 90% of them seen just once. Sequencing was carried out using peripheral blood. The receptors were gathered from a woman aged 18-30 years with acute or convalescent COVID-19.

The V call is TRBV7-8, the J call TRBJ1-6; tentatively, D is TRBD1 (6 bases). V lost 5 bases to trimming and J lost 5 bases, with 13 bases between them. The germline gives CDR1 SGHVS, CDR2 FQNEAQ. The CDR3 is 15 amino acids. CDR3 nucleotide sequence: TGTGCCAGCAGCCCAGGGGATAGGAATAATTCACCCCTCCACTTT. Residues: CASSPGDRNNSPLHF.

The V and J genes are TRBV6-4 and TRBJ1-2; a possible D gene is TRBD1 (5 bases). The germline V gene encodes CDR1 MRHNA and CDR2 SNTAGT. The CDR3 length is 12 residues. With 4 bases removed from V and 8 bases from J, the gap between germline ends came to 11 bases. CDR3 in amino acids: CASSAQGGGYTF. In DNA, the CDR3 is TGTGCCAGCAGTGCCCAGGGAGGAGGCTACACCTTC.

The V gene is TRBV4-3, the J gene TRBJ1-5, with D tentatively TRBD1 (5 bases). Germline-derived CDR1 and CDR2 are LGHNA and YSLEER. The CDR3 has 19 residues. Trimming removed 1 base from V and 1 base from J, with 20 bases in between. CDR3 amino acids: CASSQGWGSLIGSNQPQHF. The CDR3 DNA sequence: TGCGCCAGCAGCCAAGGTTGGGGCAGCCTAATAGGCAGCAATCAGCCCCAGCATTTT.

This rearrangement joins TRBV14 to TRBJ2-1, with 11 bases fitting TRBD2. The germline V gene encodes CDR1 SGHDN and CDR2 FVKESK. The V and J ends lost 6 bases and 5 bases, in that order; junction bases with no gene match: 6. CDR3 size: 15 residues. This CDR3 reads CASSRRLAGNNEQFF. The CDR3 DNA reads TGTGCCAGCAGTCGACGACTAGCGGGAAACAATGAGCAGTTCTTC.

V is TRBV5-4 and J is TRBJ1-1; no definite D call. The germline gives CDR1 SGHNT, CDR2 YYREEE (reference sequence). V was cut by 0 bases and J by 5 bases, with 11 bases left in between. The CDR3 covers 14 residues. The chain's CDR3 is CASSLGGMGTEAFF. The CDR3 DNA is TGTGCCAGCAGCTTGGGAGGGATGGGGACTGAAGCTTTCTTT. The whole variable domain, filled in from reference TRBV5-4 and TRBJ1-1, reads ETGVTQSPTHLIKTRGQQVTLRCSSQSGHNTVSWYQQALGQGPQFIFQYYREEENGRGNFPPRFSGLQFPNYSSELNVNALELDDSALYLCASSLGGMGTEAFFGQGTRLTVV.

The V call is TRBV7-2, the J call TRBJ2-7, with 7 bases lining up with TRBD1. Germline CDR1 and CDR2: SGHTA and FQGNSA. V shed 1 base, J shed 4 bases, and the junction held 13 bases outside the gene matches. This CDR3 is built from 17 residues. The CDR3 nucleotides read TGTGCCAGCAGCTTAGGGACAGGCACTAGAAGAGGATACGAGCAGTACTTC. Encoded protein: CASSLGTGTRRGYEQYF.

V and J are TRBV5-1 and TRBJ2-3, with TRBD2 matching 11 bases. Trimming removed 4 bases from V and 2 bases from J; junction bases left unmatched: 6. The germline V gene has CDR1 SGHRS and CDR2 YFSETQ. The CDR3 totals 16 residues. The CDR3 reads CASSVSSGGFTDTQYF. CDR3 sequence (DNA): TGCGCCAGCAGCGTCTCTAGCGGGGGGTTCACAGATACGCAGTATTTT.

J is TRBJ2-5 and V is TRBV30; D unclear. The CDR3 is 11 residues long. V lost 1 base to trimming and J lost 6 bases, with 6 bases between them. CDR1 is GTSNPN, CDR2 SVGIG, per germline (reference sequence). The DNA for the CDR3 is TGTGCCTGGAGTGACAGAAAGACCCAGTACTTC. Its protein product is CAWSDRKTQYF.

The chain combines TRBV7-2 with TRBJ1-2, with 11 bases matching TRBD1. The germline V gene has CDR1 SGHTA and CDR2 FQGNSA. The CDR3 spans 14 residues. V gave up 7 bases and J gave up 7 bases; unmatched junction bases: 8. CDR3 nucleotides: TGTGCCAGCACCCCGGGACAGGGGGAGAGTGGCTACACCTTC. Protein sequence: CASTPGQGESGYTF. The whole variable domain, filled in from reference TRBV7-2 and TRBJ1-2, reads GAGVSQSPSNKVTEKGKDVELRCDPISGHTALYWYRQSLGQGLEFLIYFQGNSAPDKSGLPSDRFSAERTGGSVSTLTIQRTQQEDSAVYLCASTPGQGESGYTFGSGTRLTVV.

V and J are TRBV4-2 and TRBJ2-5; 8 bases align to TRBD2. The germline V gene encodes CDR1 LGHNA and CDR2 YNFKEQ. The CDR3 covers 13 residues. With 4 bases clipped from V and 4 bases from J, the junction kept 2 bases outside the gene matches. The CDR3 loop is CASSPGGAETQYF. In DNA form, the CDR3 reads TGTGCCAGCAGCCCGGGGGGGGCAGAGACCCAGTACTTC.

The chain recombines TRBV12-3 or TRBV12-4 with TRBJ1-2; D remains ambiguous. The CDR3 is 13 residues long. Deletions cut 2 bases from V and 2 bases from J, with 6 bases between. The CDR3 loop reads CASSLTQNYGYTF. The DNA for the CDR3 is TGTGCCAGCAGTTTAACACAGAACTATGGCTACACCTTC.

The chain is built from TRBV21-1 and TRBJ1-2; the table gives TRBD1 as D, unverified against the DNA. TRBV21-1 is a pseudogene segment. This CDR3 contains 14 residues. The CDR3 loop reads CASSRTGGDYGYTF. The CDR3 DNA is TGTGCCAGCAGCCGGACAGGGGGCGACTATGGCTACACCTTC.

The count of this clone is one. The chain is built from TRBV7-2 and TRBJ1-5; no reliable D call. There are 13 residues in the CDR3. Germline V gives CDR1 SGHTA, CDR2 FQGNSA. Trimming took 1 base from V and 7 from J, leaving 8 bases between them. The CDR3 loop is CASSLESGQPQHF. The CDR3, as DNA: TGTGCCAGCAGCTTAGAGAGCGGACAGCCCCAGCATTTT.

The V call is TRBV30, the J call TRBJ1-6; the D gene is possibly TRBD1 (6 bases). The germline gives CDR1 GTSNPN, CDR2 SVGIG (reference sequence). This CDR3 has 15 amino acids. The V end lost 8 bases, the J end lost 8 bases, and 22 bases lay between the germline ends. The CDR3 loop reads CAGSDSDFTYSPLHF. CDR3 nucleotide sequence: TGTGCCGGGTCGGACAGCGACTTTACTTATTCACCCCTCCACTTT.

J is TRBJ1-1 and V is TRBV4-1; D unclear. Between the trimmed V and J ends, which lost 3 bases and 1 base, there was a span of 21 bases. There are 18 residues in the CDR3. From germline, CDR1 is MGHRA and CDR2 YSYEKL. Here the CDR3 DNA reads TGCGCCAGCAGCCACGGGGAGGGAGGTGTTAGATCGAACACTGAAGCTTTCTTT. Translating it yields CASSHGEGGVRSNTEAFF.

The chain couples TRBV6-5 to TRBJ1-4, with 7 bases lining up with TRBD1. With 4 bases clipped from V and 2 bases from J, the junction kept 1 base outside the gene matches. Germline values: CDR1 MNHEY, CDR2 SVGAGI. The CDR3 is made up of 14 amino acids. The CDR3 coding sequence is TGTGCCAGCAGTTTGACAGGGACTAATGAAAAACTGTTTTTT. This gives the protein CASSLTGTNEKLFF.

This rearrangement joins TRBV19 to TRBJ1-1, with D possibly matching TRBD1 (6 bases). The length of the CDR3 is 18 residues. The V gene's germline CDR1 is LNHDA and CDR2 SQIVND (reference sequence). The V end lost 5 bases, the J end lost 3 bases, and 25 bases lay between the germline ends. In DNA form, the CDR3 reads TGTGCCAGTAGTCGATTTGGACAGAGTAGTACAGGAGACACTGAAGCTTTCTTT. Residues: CASSRFGQSSTGDTEAFF.

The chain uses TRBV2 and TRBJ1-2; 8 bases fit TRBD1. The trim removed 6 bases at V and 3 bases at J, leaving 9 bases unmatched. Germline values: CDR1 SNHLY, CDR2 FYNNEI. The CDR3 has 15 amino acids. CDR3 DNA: TGTGCCAGCAGCACGATCTCAGGGGGCGACTATGGCTACACCTTC. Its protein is CASSTISGGDYGYTF.

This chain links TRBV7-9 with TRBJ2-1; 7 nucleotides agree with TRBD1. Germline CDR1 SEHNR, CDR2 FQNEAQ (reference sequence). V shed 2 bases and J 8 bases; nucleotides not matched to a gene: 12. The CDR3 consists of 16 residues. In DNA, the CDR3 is TGTGCCAGCAGCTTATATAGTACAGGGGTACTGGATGAGCAGTTCTTC. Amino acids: CASSLYSTGVLDEQFF.

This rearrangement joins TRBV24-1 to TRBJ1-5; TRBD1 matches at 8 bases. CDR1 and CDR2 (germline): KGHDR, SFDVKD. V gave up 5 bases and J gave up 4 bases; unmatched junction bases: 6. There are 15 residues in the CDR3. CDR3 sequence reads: CATSGGGQENQPQHF. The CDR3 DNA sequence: TGTGCCACCAGTGGGGGGGGACAGGAAAATCAGCCCCAGCATTTT.

CDR3 in amino acids: CASSTRTVNEQFF. Here the CDR3 DNA reads TGTGCCAGCAGCACCCGGACAGTGAATGAGCAGTTCTTC. The rearrangement links TRBV7-8 to TRBJ2-1, with a weak D call TRBD1 (6 bases). Germline V gene sequence: CDR1 SGHVS, CDR2 FQNEAQ. The V end lost 5 bases, the J end lost 7 bases, and 12 bases lay between the germline ends. This CDR3 is 13 amino acids long.

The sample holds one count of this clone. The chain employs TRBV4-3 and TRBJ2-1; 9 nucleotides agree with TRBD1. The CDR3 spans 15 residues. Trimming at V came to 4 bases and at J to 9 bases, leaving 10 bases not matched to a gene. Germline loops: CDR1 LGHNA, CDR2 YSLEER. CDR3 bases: TGCGCCAGCAGCCCAGGGGACAGGGCCATCGGTGAGCAGTTCTTC. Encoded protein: CASSPGDRAIGEQFF.

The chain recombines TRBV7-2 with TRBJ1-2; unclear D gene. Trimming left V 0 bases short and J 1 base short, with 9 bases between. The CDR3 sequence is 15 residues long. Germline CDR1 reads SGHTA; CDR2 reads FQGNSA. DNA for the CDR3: TGTGCCAGCAGCTTAGCCTCCAGTTTTAACTATGGCTACACCTTC. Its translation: CASSLASSFNYGYTF.

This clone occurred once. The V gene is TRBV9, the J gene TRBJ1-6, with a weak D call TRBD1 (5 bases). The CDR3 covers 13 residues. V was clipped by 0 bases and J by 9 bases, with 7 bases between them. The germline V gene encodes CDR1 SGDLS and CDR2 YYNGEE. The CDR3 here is CASSVGGGSPLHF. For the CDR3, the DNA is TGTGCCAGCAGCGTAGGGGGGGGTTCACCCCTCCACTTT.

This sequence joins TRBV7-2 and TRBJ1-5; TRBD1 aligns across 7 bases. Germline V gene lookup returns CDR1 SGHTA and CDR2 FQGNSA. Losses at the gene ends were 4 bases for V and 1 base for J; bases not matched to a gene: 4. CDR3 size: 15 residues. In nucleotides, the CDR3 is TGTGCCAGCAGCTCGACAGGGACAAGCAATCAGCCCCAGCATTTT. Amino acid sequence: CASSSTGTSNQPQHF.

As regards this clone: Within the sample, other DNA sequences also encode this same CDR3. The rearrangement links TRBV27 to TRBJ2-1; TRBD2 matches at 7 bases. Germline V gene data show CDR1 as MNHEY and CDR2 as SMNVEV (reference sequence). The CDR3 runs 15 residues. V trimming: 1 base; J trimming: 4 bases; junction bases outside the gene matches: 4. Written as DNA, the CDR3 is TGTGCCAGCAGTTTATTCGGGGGGTCTTACAATGAGCAGTTCTTC. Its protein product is CASSLFGGSYNEQFF.

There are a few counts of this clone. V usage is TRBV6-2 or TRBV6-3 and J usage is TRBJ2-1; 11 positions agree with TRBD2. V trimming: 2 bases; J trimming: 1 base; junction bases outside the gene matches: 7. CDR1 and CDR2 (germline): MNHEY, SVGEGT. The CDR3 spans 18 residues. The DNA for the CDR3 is TGTGCCAGCAGTTACCGGCTAGCGGGGGGCAATTCCTACAATGAGCAGTTCTTC. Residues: CASSYRLAGGNSYNEQFF.

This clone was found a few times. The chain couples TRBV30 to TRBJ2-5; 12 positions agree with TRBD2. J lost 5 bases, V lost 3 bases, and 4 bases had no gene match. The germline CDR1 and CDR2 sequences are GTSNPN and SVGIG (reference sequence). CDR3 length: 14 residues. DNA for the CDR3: TGTGCCTGGAGCCAAGGACTAGCGGGGGAGACCCAGTACTTC. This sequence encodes CAWSQGLAGETQYF.

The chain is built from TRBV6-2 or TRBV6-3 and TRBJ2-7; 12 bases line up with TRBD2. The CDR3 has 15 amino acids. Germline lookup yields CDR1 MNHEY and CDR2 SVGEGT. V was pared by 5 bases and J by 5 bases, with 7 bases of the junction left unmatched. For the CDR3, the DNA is TGTGCCAGCAGTCCCACTAGCGGGGGGCTTGACGAGCAGTACTTC. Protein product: CASSPTSGGLDEQYF.

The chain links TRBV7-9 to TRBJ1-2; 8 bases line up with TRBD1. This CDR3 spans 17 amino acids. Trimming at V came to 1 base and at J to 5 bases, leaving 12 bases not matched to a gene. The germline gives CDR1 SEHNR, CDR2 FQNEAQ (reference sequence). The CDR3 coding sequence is TGTGCCAGCAGCTTAGAGTCTTGGGGACAGGAGCGTTATGGCTACACCTTC. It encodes CASSLESWGQERYGYTF.